This is a list of T cell receptor beta chains from one sample in a study of early T cells in non-severe SARS-CoV-2 infection. TCRdb re-analysed the 5' RACE reads in MiXCR, keeping a single row per CDR3 protein. The data show about 40,000 distinct CDR3 sequences, over 3.5% seen once. The specimen was whole blood. The receptors here all came from an adult who was a healthcare worker with PCR-confirmed SARS-CoV-2 infection or an uninfected control (not recorded which). Both conserved end residues are trimmed from each CDR3.

v_call	j_call	cdr3_aa
TRBV12-3/TRBV12-4	TRBJ1-1	ASTQDNVNTEAF
TRBV29-1	TRBJ2-7	SVRQGPEGYSEQY
TRBV6-1	TRBJ2-7	ASNTWTNYEQY
TRBV7-9	TRBJ1-4	ATGSVATNEKLF
TRBV7-9	TRBJ2-7	ASSGSATRLYEQY
TRBV19	TRBJ1-4	ASRDYRGGNEKLF
TRBV6-2/TRBV6-3	TRBJ2-2	ASREAGYTGELF
TRBV18	TRBJ2-7	ASSPQSTYEQY
TRBV12-3/TRBV12-4	TRBJ1-2	ASSSTWDRGSPGYT
TRBV29-1	TRBJ1-5	SGQMGGNQPQH
TRBV20-1	TRBJ2-7	SAGSSGYEQY
TRBV4-2	TRBJ2-4	ASSLRGGANIQY
TRBV12-3/TRBV12-4	TRBJ2-3	ASSFTDTQY
TRBV29-1	TRBJ1-2	SVPPDTLSYGYT
TRBV14	TRBJ1-1	ASSLNSGYAEAF
TRBV7-2	TRBJ1-1	ASSLVGIDTEAF
TRBV20-1	TRBJ2-7	SARVLRDTPYAEQY
TRBV5-1	TRBJ2-1	ASSLAQGGEQF
TRBV5-1	TRBJ2-1	ASSPNQDNEQF
TRBV28	TRBJ1-5	ASSSGGGTGDIFSNQPQH
TRBV7-8	TRBJ1-4	ASSLVGGSGEKLF
TRBV7-9	TRBJ2-1	ASSLTYNEQF
TRBV9	TRBJ1-4	ASSATGPGATNEKLF
TRBV7-2	TRBJ2-7	ASSPSLAGASYEQY
TRBV3-1	TRBJ1-4	ASSRLQGVVEKLF
TRBV6-6	TRBJ1-1	ASILTPGYNTEAF
TRBV6-5	TRBJ2-3	ASSYSSGSRGAQY
TRBV6-1	TRBJ1-2	ASSVGTGDGYT
TRBV9	TRBJ1-2	ASSSPPLDTNYGYT
TRBV19	TRBJ2-1	ASSMALAGGKGWQF
TRBV9	TRBJ2-5	ARYRGQETQY
TRBV18	TRBJ2-7	ASSPPTGNYEQY
TRBV18	TRBJ2-7	ASSPPGSYEQY
TRBV19	TRBJ2-1	ASSRTGGSGNEQF
TRBV10-2	TRBJ1-2	ASSAMREGANYGYT
TRBV3-1	TRBJ1-2	ASSQGTYGYT
TRBV27	TRBJ1-2	ASSLGAQGDYGYT
TRBV7-9	TRBJ2-1	ASSPTDTGTGEQF
TRBV5-1	TRBJ2-1	ASSLGGTSPYNEQF
TRBV7-2	TRBJ1-1	ASSFFREAF
TRBV27	TRBJ2-7	ASSSGQNYEQY
TRBV20-1	TRBJ2-1	SAEHRLAGNNEQF
TRBV2	TRBJ2-3	ASEGERSTDTQY
TRBV3-1	TRBJ1-1	ASSQRDSLGAF
TRBV29-1	TRBJ1-2	SVDPTGRNGYT
TRBV6-4	TRBJ1-2	ASSEDAEGPYGYT
TRBV18	TRBJ2-2	ASSPWAGTANTGELF
TRBV7-8	TRBJ2-6	ASSLVSSSGANVLT
TRBV5-1	TRBJ2-1	ASSLGVGRGLRDEQF
TRBV7-8	TRBJ2-5	ASSLVTGQETQY